These 28 T cell receptor beta chains were all obtained from the same sample, sequenced in a study of cytomegalovirus exposure and HLA in healthy donors. Vbeta (60) and Jbeta (13) primers were used in the PCR. Clones were sequenced by immunoSEQ multiplex PCR, and TCRdb holds only the in-frame ones, with some missing. The sample records over 110,000 clones, approximately 80% being singletons. The sequencing input was PBMCs. The receptors stem from a female donor in good health and CMV-seronegative.

The chain uses TRBV18 and TRBJ2-3, with 10 bases that match TRBD2. The germline gives CDR1 KGHSH, CDR2 LQKENI. V lost 4 bases, J lost 2 bases, and 12 bases stayed unmatched. CDR3 length: 18 amino acids. The CDR3 nucleotides read TGTGCCAGCTCACGTAGGACTAGCGGAGTGCCTAACACAGATACGCAGTATTTT. It encodes CASSRRTSGVPNTDTQYF.

The chain employs TRBV27 and TRBJ1-5, with D perhaps TRBD1 (5 bases). Germline V gene sequence: CDR1 MNHEY, CDR2 SMNVEV (reference sequence). The CDR3 spans 15 residues. V was pared by 6 bases and J by 3 bases, with 15 bases between. The CDR3 nucleotides read TGTGCCAGCAGCCTTAGTCGACAGCCCAATCAGCCCCAGCATTTT. Amino acids: CASSLSRQPNQPQHF.

This clone came up once. This rearrangement joins TRBV29-1 to TRBJ2-1, with D possibly TRBD2 on 6 matching bases. The CDR3 length is 12 residues. Germline assignment: CDR1 SQVTM and CDR2 ANQGSEA. Trimming shortened V by 7 bases and J by 5 bases, and 12 bases separated the two germline ends. DNA for the CDR3: TGCAGCGAACGGGACTTTCACAATGAGCAGTTCTTC. Translated: CSERDFHNEQFF.

The gene calls are TRBV7-9 and TRBJ1-4; TRBD1 agrees at 9 bases. The J segment lost 7 bases and the V segment lost 5 bases, leaving 5 bases of the junction unmatched. This CDR3 has 14 residues. Germline CDR1 and CDR2: SEHNR and FQNEAQ (reference sequence). CDR3 coding DNA: TGTGCCAGCAGCCCGGGACAGGGCCTTGAAAAACTGTTTTTT. This translates into CASSPGQGLEKLFF.

The chain's CDR3 is CASSSPGATYEQYF. In DNA form, the CDR3 reads TGTGCCAGCAGTTCCCCAGGGGCGACCTACGAGCAGTACTTC. V and J are TRBV6-6 and TRBJ2-7, with D possibly TRBD1 on 6 matching bases. The CDR3 totals 14 residues. With 4 bases removed from V and 2 bases from J, the gap between germline ends came to 12 bases. CDR1 is MNHNY and CDR2 is SVGAGI in the germline V gene (reference sequence).

The chain uses TRBV7-9 and TRBJ2-7; D might be TRBD1 (5 bases). The V gene's germline CDR1 is SEHNR and CDR2 FQNEAQ (reference sequence). V was shortened by 5 bases and J by 3 bases, with 11 bases between the two germline ends. The CDR3 totals 13 residues. CDR3 DNA: TGTGCCAGCAGCCCTATAGGGGTCTACGAGCAGTACTTC. Translated: CASSPIGVYEQYF.

CDR3 region: CASSRYQGTGELFF. The CDR3 nucleotides read TGTGCCAGCAGCCGCTATCAGGGCACCGGGGAGCTGTTTTTT. The chain carries TRBV7-3 and TRBJ2-2; TRBD1 is a possible D gene (5 bases). V was clipped by 5 bases and J by 4 bases, with 11 bases between them. This CDR3 is 14 amino acids long. In germline, CDR1 is SGHTA, CDR2 FQGTGA.

V usage is TRBV5-1 and J usage is TRBJ1-1, with D perhaps matching TRBD1 (5 bases). The germline gives CDR1 SGHRS, CDR2 YFSETQ. The CDR3 sequence is 14 residues long. Trimming left V 4 bases short and J 4 bases short, with 14 bases between. The CDR3 bases are TGCGCCAGCAGCCAGTCCGGGGGAGCCACTGAAGCTTTCTTT. Protein sequence: CASSQSGGATEAFF.

There are a few counts of this clone. The rearrangement joins TRBV5-6 to TRBJ1-1; TRBD1 matches 7 bases. CDR1 and CDR2 (germline): SGHDT, YYEEEE. This CDR3 is built from 14 residues. Germline trimming cut 7 bases from V and 0 bases from J; bases unmatched to any gene: 6. CDR3 loop: CASGLTGMNTEAFF. For the CDR3, the DNA is TGTGCCAGCGGACTGACAGGGATGAACACTGAAGCTTTCTTT.

The chain links TRBV27 to TRBJ1-5, with TRBD1 matching 11 bases. The CDR3 contains 19 residues. Per the germline V gene, CDR1 is MNHEY and CDR2 is SMNVEV (reference sequence). The junction had 15 bases not matched to a gene; V was cut back by 2 bases and J by 6 bases. The CDR3 DNA follows: TGTGCCAGCAGTTTACGCGGACAGGGGGCGAATCGAGGGGCTCAGCCCCAGCATTTT. The encoded protein is CASSLRGQGANRGAQPQHF.

This clone was seen only a few times. V is TRBV4-1 and J is TRBJ2-1; maybe TRBD2 (5 bases). Germline CDR1 MGHRA, CDR2 YSYEKL. Deletions cut 0 bases from V and 10 bases from J, with 13 bases between. The CDR3 has 14 residues. Here the CDR3 reads CASSQDFTSPEQFF. The DNA of the CDR3 is TGCGCCAGCAGCCAAGATTTTACTAGTCCCGAGCAGTTCTTC.

The chain uses TRBV29-1 and TRBJ1-1, with unresolved D. V was shortened by 7 bases and J by 1 base, with 13 bases between the two germline ends. CDR1 and CDR2 (germline): SQVTM, ANQGSEA. The CDR3 has 13 residues. CDR3: CSGSHGRNTEAFF. The CDR3 region has the DNA TGCAGCGGATCCCATGGGAGGAACACTGAAGCTTTCTTT.

As concerns this clone: The junction shows a germline mismatch at one end, possibly a read error. The V and J genes are TRBV18 and TRBJ1-2; 10 bases align to TRBD1. This CDR3 comprises 14 residues. Per the germline V gene, CDR1 is KGHSH and CDR2 is LQKENI. The CDR3: CASSPTGTGDGYPF. CDR3 nucleotides: TGTGCCAGCTCACCAACCGGGACAGGGGATGGCTACCCCTTC.

The genes are TRBV9 and TRBJ2-7, with D tentatively TRBD2 (6 bases). Between the trimmed V and J ends, which lost 0 bases and 0 bases, there was a span of 10 bases. The CDR3 loop spans 15 amino acids. Germline V gene data show CDR1 as SGDLS and CDR2 as YYNGEE. CDR3 in amino acids: CASSVGVGGSYEQYF. CDR3 DNA sequence: TGTGCCAGCAGCGTAGGCGTCGGGGGCTCCTACGAGCAGTACTTC.

This chain links TRBV2 with TRBJ1-5; no reliable D call. V dropped 5 bases and J dropped 3 bases, with 14 bases sitting between them. Per the germline V gene, CDR1 is SNHLY and CDR2 is FYNNEI. The CDR3 is 15 residues long. The CDR3 protein is CASSIALLPNQPQHF. The CDR3 DNA sequence: TGTGCCAGCAGTATAGCCCTCCTCCCCAATCAGCCCCAGCATTTT. The full variable domain, with the rest looked up from reference TRBV2 and TRBJ1-5, is EPEVTQTPSHQVTQMGQEVILRCVPISNHLYFYWYRQILGQKVEFLVSFYNNEISEKSEIFDDQFSVERPDGSNFTLKIRSTKLEDSAMYFCASSIALLPNQPQHFGDGTRLSIL.

This clone was observed at least ten times. The DNA of the CDR3 is TGTGCCAGCAGTGTGGCGGGAACCCTAGGGAATTCACCCCTCCACTTT. Its translation is CASSVAGTLGNSPLHF. The chain recombines TRBV2 with TRBJ1-6; D is ambiguous. V was clipped by 4 bases and J by 7 bases, with 17 bases between them. The CDR3 spans 16 residues. The germline gives CDR1 SNHLY, CDR2 FYNNEI.

The chain joins TRBV5-1 to TRBJ1-3; D is unresolved. Looked up from germline, CDR1 is SGHRS and CDR2 is YFSETQ. Between the trimmed V and J ends, which lost 0 bases and 5 bases, there was a span of 9 bases. This CDR3 has 14 amino acids. CDR3 nucleotide sequence: TGCGCCAGCAGCTTGGGGGCAGATCGAAACACCATATATTTT. Translating it yields CASSLGADRNTIYF.

This chain connects TRBV18 to TRBJ1-6, with D unresolved. This CDR3 region has 16 residues. V lost 1 base and J 7 bases, leaving 14 bases between the germline ends. CDR1 is KGHSH and CDR2 is LQKENI in the germline V gene. The CDR3 is CASSPLPPGLNSPLHF. The CDR3 DNA reads as TGTGCCAGCTCACCACTCCCGCCGGGGTTAAATTCACCCCTCCACTTT.

V and J are TRBV27 and TRBJ2-5, with unresolved D. The last part of the DNA fits TRBJ2-7 better; the J call may be wrong. CDR1 and CDR2 from the germline V gene are MNHEY and SMNVEV (reference sequence). CDR3 length: 15 residues. The CDR3 sequence: CASSPYTGRSYEQYF. In nucleotides, the CDR3 is TGTGCCAGCAGTCCCTATACTGGGCGATCCTACGAGCAGTACTTC.

The chain couples TRBV6-1 to TRBJ2-1; TRBD1 aligns across 7 bases. J was trimmed by 3 bases and V by 10 bases; bases with no gene match: 9. This CDR3 has 14 amino acids. The germline CDR1 and CDR2 sequences are MNHNS and SASEGT. This chain's CDR3 is CATARDSSYNEQFF. CDR3 coding DNA: TGTGCCACTGCCCGGGACAGCAGCTACAATGAGCAGTTCTTC.

The rearrangement joins TRBV28 to TRBJ1-5, with D possibly TRBD1 on 6 matching bases. V gave up 3 bases and J gave up 1 base, with 19 bases separating them. In germline, CDR1 is MDHEN, CDR2 SYDVKM. The CDR3 runs 18 residues. As DNA, the CDR3 is TGTGCCAGCAGTTTCTATTGGCGGGGGCGCGGGAGCAATCAGCCCCAGCATTTT. Translating gives CASSFYWRGRGSNQPQHF. The variable domain in full, with the rest retrieved from reference TRBV28 and TRBJ1-5, is DVKVTQSSRYLVKRTGEKVFLECVQDMDHENMFWYRQDPGLGLRLIYFSYDVKMKEKGDIPEGYSVSREKKERFSLILESASTNQTSMYLCASSFYWRGRGSNQPQHFGDGTRLSIL.

V and J are TRBV5-1 and TRBJ1-1; 7 bases are a match to TRBD1. The CDR3 covers 16 residues. V lost 2 bases and J lost 3; bases outside the gene matches: 10. CDR1 and CDR2 (germline): SGHRS, YFSETQ. The CDR3 here is CASSLRQGGADTEAFF. The CDR3 region has the DNA TGCGCCAGCAGCTTACGACAGGGAGGAGCCGACACTGAAGCTTTCTTT.

This chain uses TRBV6-1 with TRBJ1-2; D is undetermined. CDR3 length equals 10 residues. V dropped 9 bases and J dropped 4 bases, with 6 bases sitting between them. CDR1 and CDR2 (germline): MNHNS, SASEGT. CDR3 protein: CASAGYGYTF. As DNA, the CDR3 is TGTGCCAGTGCAGGCTATGGCTACACCTTC.

The chain joins TRBV7-2 to TRBJ2-5, with D perhaps TRBD2 (6 bases). The CDR3 runs to 13 residues. CDR1 and CDR2 (germline): SGHTA, FQGNSA. Between the trimmed V and J ends, which lost 5 bases and 5 bases, there was a span of 12 bases. The CDR3 here is CASSGGASETQYF. The CDR3 DNA is TGTGCCAGCAGCGGCGGGGCCAGCGAGACCCAGTACTTC.

This sequence joins TRBV30 and TRBJ2-1; 9 bases map to TRBD2. J was trimmed by 1 base and V by 8 bases; bases with no gene match: 3. Germline V gives CDR1 GTSNPN, CDR2 SVGIG (reference sequence). CDR3 length equals 13 residues. This chain's CDR3 is CAKSGGSYNEQFF. The CDR3 region has the DNA TGTGCCAAAAGCGGGGGGTCCTACAATGAGCAGTTCTTC.

CDR3 in amino acids: CASSQETKAYDGGWYKENIQYF. The CDR3 nucleotides read TGTGCCAGCAGCCAAGAGACTAAAGCGTATGACGGGGGGTGGTATAAGGAAAACATTCAGTACTTC. The V call is TRBV14, the J call TRBJ2-4, with 7 bases that match TRBD2. The CDR3 has 22 amino acids. Germline assignment: CDR1 SGHDN and CDR2 FVKESK. After removal of 0 bases from V and 5 bases from J, the junction contained 25 bases not matched to a gene.

The chain links TRBV25-1 to TRBJ2-7, with TRBD2 identical over 7 bases. CDR1 MGHDK and CDR2 SYGVNS come from the germline V gene. This CDR3 spans 15 amino acids. V was clipped by 4 bases and J by 3 bases; unmatched bases: 9. The CDR3 here is CASSGYGTKGYEQYF. The DNA for the CDR3 is TGTGCCAGCAGTGGGTACGGGACTAAGGGCTACGAGCAGTACTTC.

In its sample, this clone was seen a few times. V is TRBV18 and J is TRBJ1-1; a weak D match, TRBD1 (5 bases). The germline CDR1 and CDR2 sequences are KGHSH and LQKENI. CDR3 length equals 15 residues. Trimming shortened V by 3 bases and J by 2 bases, and 13 bases separated the two germline ends. CDR3 sequence: CASSPGGSHNTEAFF. CDR3 nucleotides: TGTGCCAGCTCACCTGGGGGGTCACACAACACTGAAGCTTTCTTT.